This T cell receptor (beta chain) was captured by sequencing in a study of monozygotic twins with inflammatory bowel disease. After re-calling the 5' RACE reads, TCRdb lists one entry per CDR3 protein, DNA absent. The sample shows nearly 450,000 distinct CDR3 sequences, and roughly 2.2% sits with its ten largest clones. From germline, CDR1 is SGHRS and CDR2 YFSETQ. CDR3 length: 13 amino acids. Sequencing was carried out using blood. The TCR was taken from a human donor with ulcerative colitis or Crohn's disease, or a healthy co-twin of an affected twin (not recorded which). The chain joins TRBV5-1 to TRBJ2-1. The CDR3 protein is CATSPASYNEQFF.